The 10 T cell receptor beta chains listed next were all sequenced from one sample in a study of blood T cell repertoires in COVID-19. TCRdb's table, derived via immunoSEQ multiplex PCR, lists solely in-frame clones and lacks some. The sample lists about 260,000 clones, less than 90% occurring once. The specimen sequenced was peripheral blood. Receptors were obtained from a man in his 60s who had recovered from COVID-19.

The rearrangement joins TRBV9 to TRBJ1-2, with a possible D match to TRBD1 (5 bases). The CDR3 is 14 residues long. V lost 4 bases to trimming and J lost 4 bases, with 14 bases between them. CDR1 and CDR2 (germline): SGDLS, YYNGEE. The CDR3: CASSPGGLIYGYTF. CDR3 nucleotides: TGTGCCAGCAGCCCCGGGGGACTGATCTATGGCTACACCTTC.

The chain uses TRBV19 and TRBJ2-3, with a possible D match to TRBD1 (5 bases). V was pared by 10 bases and J by 2 bases, with 16 bases between. The germline V gene has CDR1 LNHDA and CDR2 SQIVND (reference sequence). The CDR3 is 14 amino acids. The CDR3, as DNA: TGTGCCACTCGTTCCAGGGAAGCCACAGATACGCAGTATTTT. This encodes CATRSREATDTQYF.

V usage is TRBV24-1 and J usage is TRBJ2-3, with TRBD1 identical over 8 bases. The CDR3 is made up of 16 amino acids. The junction had 10 bases not matched to a gene; V was cut back by 3 bases and J by 6 bases. Germline V gives CDR1 KGHDR, CDR2 SFDVKD. The CDR3 protein is CATSDRGTGGFDTQYF. CDR3 DNA: TGTGCCACCAGTGATCGGGGTACAGGGGGGTTTGATACGCAGTATTTT.

The CDR3 is CASTSNSQGRANYGYTF. CDR3 bases: TGTGCCAGTACCTCGAACTCACAGGGACGAGCTAACTATGGCTACACCTTC. The chain couples TRBV19 to TRBJ1-2, with D possibly being TRBD1 (6 bases). The CDR3 is 17 residues long. CDR1 LNHDA and CDR2 SQIVND come from the germline V gene (reference sequence). Trimming took 7 bases from V and 0 from J, leaving 21 bases between them.

J is TRBJ2-3 and V is TRBV27; 10 positions match TRBD2. The V segment lost 2 bases and the J segment 5 bases; nucleotides outside the gene matches: 4. This CDR3 region has 15 residues. Germline CDR1 and CDR2: MNHEY and SMNVEV (reference sequence). The CDR3 region has the DNA TGTGCCAGCAGTTTAACTAGCGGGGTTGGAGATACGCAGTATTTT. The encoded protein is CASSLTSGVGDTQYF.

This chain connects TRBV14 to TRBJ1-4; weak D call: TRBD1 (5 bases). Per germline, CDR1 SGHDN and CDR2 FVKESK. V was clipped by 4 bases and J by 1 base, with 10 bases between them. CDR3 length: 15 residues. As DNA, the CDR3 is TGTGCCAGCAGCCGCGGACACCTAACTAATGAAAAACTGTTTTTT. Its protein is CASSRGHLTNEKLFF.

V usage is TRBV7-2 and J usage is TRBJ1-2; the match to TRBD1 covers 9 bases. CDR1 is SGHTA and CDR2 is FQGNSA in the germline V gene. The ends lost 1 base at V and 4 bases at J; junction bases unmatched: 7. The CDR3 runs to 16 residues. CDR3 DNA: TGTGCCAGCAGCTTAGTCGGGACAGGGCTTGTCTATGGCTACACCTTC. It is translated as CASSLVGTGLVYGYTF.

The chain links TRBV6-2 or TRBV6-3 to TRBJ2-7, with 8 bases identical to TRBD2. The junction had 7 bases not matched to a gene; V was cut back by 5 bases and J by 1 base. Germline CDR1 MNHEY, CDR2 SVGEGT. This CDR3 region has 15 residues. In nucleotides, the CDR3 is TGTGCCAGCAGTACCTTAGCGGGGAGGTCCTACGAGCAGTACTTC. Translated, it gives CASSTLAGRSYEQYF.

CDR3 sequence (DNA): TGTGCCAGCAGCTTCGACCAGGGGGCTAATGAAAAACTGTTTTTT. Protein: CASSFDQGANEKLFF. V and J are TRBV9 and TRBJ1-4; 7 nucleotides line up with TRBD1. Germline V gene data show CDR1 as SGDLS and CDR2 as YYNGEE. The CDR3 is made up of 15 amino acids. V was pared by 4 bases and J by 3 bases, with 6 bases of the junction left unmatched. The variable domain in full, with the rest retrieved from reference TRBV9 and TRBJ1-4, is DSGVTQTPKHLITATGQRVTLRCSPRSGDLSVYWYQQSLDQGLQFLIQYYNGEERAKGNILERFSAQQFPDLHSELNLSSLELGDSALYFCASSFDQGANEKLFFGSGTQLSVL.

The V call is TRBV6-5, the J call TRBJ1-2, with D possibly matching TRBD1 (6 bases). The CDR3 runs to 12 residues. In germline, CDR1 is MNHEY, CDR2 SVGAGI. V was clipped by 9 bases and J by 4 bases, with 12 bases between them. As DNA, the CDR3 is TGTGCCAGTGACAGGCTACTCTATGGCTACACCTTC. It translates to CASDRLLYGYTF.